These T cell receptor beta chains were read from a single sample in a study of preoperative IRX-2 immunotherapy in early breast cancer. TCRdb keeps only in-frame clones here, not all; method: immunoSEQ multiplex PCR. This table holds around 10,000 clones, roughly 80% found once. The specimen comprised lymph node tissue, sampled before IRX-2 immunotherapy. Source of these receptors: a human donor with breast cancer. Both conserved end residues are part of each CDR3. D genes are given only for firm matches. A row's size may be missing; if present it is once, few, many or a size class.

j_gene: TRBJ1-1; abundance: .; v_gene: TRBV23-1; d_gene: TRBD1; CDR3nt: TGCGCCAGCAGCCAAGCTCGGGCAGGGGGAGCTTTCTTT; CDR3aa: CASSQARAGGAFF
j_gene: TRBJ1-1; abundance: .; v_gene: TRBV5-1; d_gene: .; CDR3nt: TGCGCCAGCAGCTTAGGGGGGGCGCAGAACACTGAAGCTTTCTTT; CDR3aa: CASSLGGAQNTEAFF
j_gene: TRBJ2-7; abundance: .; v_gene: TRBV10-3; d_gene: .; CDR3nt: TGTGCCATCAGTGAGTTAGGGCAGGGCTCCTACGAGCAGTACTTC; CDR3aa: CAISELGQGSYEQYF
j_gene: TRBJ1-1; abundance: .; v_gene: TRBV6-8; d_gene: .; CDR3nt: TGTGCCAGTTACATTACGTTGGGTTTTAATGAAGCTTTCTTT; CDR3aa: CASYITLGFNEAFF
j_gene: TRBJ1-2; abundance: few; v_gene: TRBV5-1; d_gene: .; CDR3nt: TGCGCCAGCAGCTTTAAGAGAGGGGTGGATGGCTACACCTTC; CDR3aa: CASSFKRGVDGYTF
j_gene: TRBJ2-1; abundance: .; v_gene: TRBV23-1; d_gene: TRBD2; CDR3nt: TGCGCCAGCAGCCCCGGGGGGAAGCGGGAGGGCAATGAGCAGTTCTTC; CDR3aa: CASSPGGKREGNEQFF
j_gene: TRBJ1-1; abundance: .; v_gene: TRBV7-1; d_gene: TRBD1; CDR3nt: TGTGCCAGCAGTAGGACAGGGTTGAACACTGAAGCTTTCTTT; CDR3aa: CASSRTGLNTEAFF
j_gene: TRBJ2-4; abundance: .; v_gene: TRBV5-1; d_gene: TRBD1; CDR3nt: TGCGCCAGCAGCTTGGCCTCAGACAGGGTTGCCAAAAACATTCAGTACTTC; CDR3aa: CASSLASDRVAKNIQYF
j_gene: TRBJ1-1; abundance: .; v_gene: TRBV28; d_gene: TRBD1; CDR3nt: TGTGCCAGCGCAGCGCCAAACAGGGGGAACACTGAAGCTTTCTTT; CDR3aa: CASAAPNRGNTEAFF
j_gene: TRBJ1-2; abundance: .; v_gene: TRBV28; d_gene: TRBD1; CDR3nt: TGTGCCAGCAGTTTCGGGGACAGGGAGGCCTATGGCTACACCTTC; CDR3aa: CASSFGDREAYGYTF
j_gene: TRBJ1-5; abundance: .; v_gene: TRBV28; d_gene: .; CDR3nt: TGTGCCACAGGGGACCCCAATCAGCCCCAGCATTTT; CDR3aa: CATGDPNQPQHF
j_gene: TRBJ2-2; abundance: .; v_gene: TRBV5-1; d_gene: TRBD1; CDR3nt: TGCGCCAGCAGCTTGGGACAGGGAATATACACCGGGGAGCTGTTTTTT; CDR3aa: CASSLGQGIYTGELFF
j_gene: TRBJ2-7; abundance: .; v_gene: TRBV6-8; d_gene: .; CDR3nt: TGTGCCAGCAGTTACGGGGGGCTTGAGCAGTACTTC; CDR3aa: CASSYGGLEQYF
j_gene: TRBJ1-5; abundance: .; v_gene: TRBV30; d_gene: .; CDR3nt: TGTGCCTGGAGCCTAGGGGGGCTTGCTCAGCCCCAGCATTTT; CDR3aa: CAWSLGGLAQPQHF
j_gene: TRBJ2-7; abundance: .; v_gene: TRBV6-8; d_gene: .; CDR3nt: TGTGCCGCCACGAGGGTAATAGGGACCTACGAGCAGTACTTC; CDR3aa: CAATRVIGTYEQYF
j_gene: TRBJ2-7; abundance: .; v_gene: TRBV19; d_gene: .; CDR3nt: TGTGCCAGTACCAACTCCTACGAGCAGTACTTC; CDR3aa: CASTNSYEQYF
j_gene: TRBJ2-3; abundance: once; v_gene: TRBV19; d_gene: TRBD1; CDR3nt: TGTGCCAGTAGTGGGCGGACAGGGATCGGCACAGATACGCAGTATTTT; CDR3aa: CASSGRTGIGTDTQYF
j_gene: TRBJ2-3; abundance: .; v_gene: TRBV6-8; d_gene: TRBD2; CDR3nt: TGTGCCATCAGAAAGCGGGAGGGGACAGATACGCAGTATTTT; CDR3aa: CAIRKREGTDTQYF
j_gene: TRBJ2-1; abundance: .; v_gene: TRBV15; d_gene: .; CDR3nt: TGTGCCACCAGCAGAACCCGGGGGCTGAATGAGCAGTTCTTC; CDR3aa: CATSRTRGLNEQFF
j_gene: TRBJ2-7; abundance: .; v_gene: TRBV19; d_gene: TRBD1; CDR3nt: TGTGCCAGTAGTATTCTGACCGGGACAGGGAATTACGAGCAGTACTTC; CDR3aa: CASSILTGTGNYEQYF
j_gene: TRBJ1-4; abundance: once; v_gene: TRBV6-8; d_gene: .; CDR3nt: TGTGCCAGCAGGAGGGCCTCGGTTGAAAAACTGTTTTTT; CDR3aa: CASRRASVEKLFF
j_gene: TRBJ1-2; abundance: .; v_gene: TRBV28; d_gene: .; CDR3nt: TGTGCCAGCAGTTTGGAGGGAATAAACTATGGCTACACCTTC; CDR3aa: CASSLEGINYGYTF
j_gene: TRBJ2-7; abundance: .; v_gene: TRBV1; d_gene: .; CDR3nt: TGCGCCAGCAGCCAGGACTCCAGCTCCTACGAGCAGTACTTC; CDR3aa: CASSQDSSSYEQYF
j_gene: TRBJ1-1; abundance: .; v_gene: TRBV19; d_gene: TRBD1; CDR3nt: TGTGCCAGTAGTGGACGTTCCGGGACAGGGACTGAAGCTTTCTTT; CDR3aa: CASSGRSGTGTEAFF
j_gene: TRBJ1-5; abundance: .; v_gene: TRBV6-8; d_gene: TRBD1; CDR3nt: TGTGCCAGCAGCTGGGACAGGGAGTATCAGCCCCAGCATTTT; CDR3aa: CASSWDREYQPQHF